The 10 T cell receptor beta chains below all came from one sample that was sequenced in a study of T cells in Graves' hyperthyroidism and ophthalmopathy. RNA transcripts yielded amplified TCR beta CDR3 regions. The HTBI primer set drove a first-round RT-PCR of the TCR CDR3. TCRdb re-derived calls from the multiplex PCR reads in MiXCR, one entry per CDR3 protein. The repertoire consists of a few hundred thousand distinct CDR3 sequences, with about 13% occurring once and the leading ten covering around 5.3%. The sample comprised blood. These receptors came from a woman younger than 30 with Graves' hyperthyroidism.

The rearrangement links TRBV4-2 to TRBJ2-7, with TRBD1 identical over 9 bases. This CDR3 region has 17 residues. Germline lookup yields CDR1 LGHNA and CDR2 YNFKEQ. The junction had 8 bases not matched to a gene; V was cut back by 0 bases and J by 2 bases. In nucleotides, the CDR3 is TGTGCCAGCAGCCAAGATCTAGCCGGGACAGGGACCTACGAGCAGTACTTC. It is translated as CASSQDLAGTGTYEQYF.

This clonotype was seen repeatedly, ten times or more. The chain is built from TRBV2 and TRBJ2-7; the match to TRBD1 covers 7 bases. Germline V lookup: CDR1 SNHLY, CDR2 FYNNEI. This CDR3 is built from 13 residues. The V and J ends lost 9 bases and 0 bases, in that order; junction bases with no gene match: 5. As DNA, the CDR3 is TGTGCCAGGAACAGGGGAAGCTCCTACGAGCAGTACTTC. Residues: CARNRGSSYEQYF. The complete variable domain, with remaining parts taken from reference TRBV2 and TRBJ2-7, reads EPEVTQTPSHQVTQMGQEVILRCVPISNHLYFYWYRQILGQKVEFLVSFYNNEISEKSEIFDDQFSVERPDGSNFTLKIRSTKLEDSAMYFCARNRGSSYEQYFGPGTRLTVT.

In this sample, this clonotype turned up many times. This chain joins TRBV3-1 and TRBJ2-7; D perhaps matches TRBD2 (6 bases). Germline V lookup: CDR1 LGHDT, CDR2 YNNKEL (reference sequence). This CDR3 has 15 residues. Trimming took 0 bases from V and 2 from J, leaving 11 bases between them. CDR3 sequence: CASSQDWRGPYEQYF. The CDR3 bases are TGTGCCAGCAGCCAAGATTGGCGGGGACCCTACGAGCAGTACTTC.

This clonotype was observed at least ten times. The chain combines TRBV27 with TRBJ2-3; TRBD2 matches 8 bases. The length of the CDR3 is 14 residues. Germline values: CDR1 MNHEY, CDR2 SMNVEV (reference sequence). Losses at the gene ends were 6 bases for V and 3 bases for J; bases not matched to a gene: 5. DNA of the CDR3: TGTGCCAGCAGCCCGGCGGGAGGTACAGATACGCAGTATTTT. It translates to CASSPAGGTDTQYF.

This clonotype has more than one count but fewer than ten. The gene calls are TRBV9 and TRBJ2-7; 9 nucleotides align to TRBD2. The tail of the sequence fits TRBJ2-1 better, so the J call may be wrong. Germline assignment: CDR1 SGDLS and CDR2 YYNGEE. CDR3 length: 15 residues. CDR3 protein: CASSVGTSASSEQFF. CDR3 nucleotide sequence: TGTGCCAGCAGCGTAGGGACTAGCGCCTCCTCCGAGCAGTTCTTC.

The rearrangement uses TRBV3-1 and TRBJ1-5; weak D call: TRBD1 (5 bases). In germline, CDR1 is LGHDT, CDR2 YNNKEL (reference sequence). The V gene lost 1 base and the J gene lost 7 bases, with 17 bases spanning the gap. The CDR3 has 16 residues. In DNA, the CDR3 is TGTGCCAGCAGCCAAGGTTTTTTTAGGGGAGTGCAGCCCCAGCATTTT. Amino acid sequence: CASSQGFFRGVQPQHF.

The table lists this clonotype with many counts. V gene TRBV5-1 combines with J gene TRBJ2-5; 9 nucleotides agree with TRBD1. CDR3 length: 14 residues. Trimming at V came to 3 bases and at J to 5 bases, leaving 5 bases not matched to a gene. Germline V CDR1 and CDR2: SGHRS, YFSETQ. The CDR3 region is CASSWGQGYETQYF. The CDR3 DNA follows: TGCGCCAGCAGCTGGGGACAGGGCTACGAGACCCAGTACTTC.

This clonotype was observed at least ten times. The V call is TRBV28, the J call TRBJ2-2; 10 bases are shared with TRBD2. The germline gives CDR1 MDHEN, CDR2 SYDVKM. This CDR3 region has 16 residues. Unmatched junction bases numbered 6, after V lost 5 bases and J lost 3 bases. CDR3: CASSPLTSGYTGELFF. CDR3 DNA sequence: TGTGCCAGCAGTCCGCTGACTAGCGGGTACACCGGGGAGCTGTTTTTT.

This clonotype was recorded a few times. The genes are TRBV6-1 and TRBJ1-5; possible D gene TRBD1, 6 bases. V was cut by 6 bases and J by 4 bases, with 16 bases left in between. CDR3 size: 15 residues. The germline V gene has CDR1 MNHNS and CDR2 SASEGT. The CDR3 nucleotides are TGTGCCAGCAGCTCCGACAGGAGGACAAATCAGCCCCAGCATTTT. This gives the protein CASSSDRRTNQPQHF.

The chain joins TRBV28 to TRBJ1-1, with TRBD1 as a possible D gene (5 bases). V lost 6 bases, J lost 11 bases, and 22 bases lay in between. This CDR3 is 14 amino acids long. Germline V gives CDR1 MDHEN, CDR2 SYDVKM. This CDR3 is CASSQSLSSGHAFF. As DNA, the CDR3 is TGTGCCAGCAGCCAGAGTTTATCGTCAGGGCATGCTTTCTTT.